This TCR beta chain was profiled in a study of T cells in Graves' hyperthyroidism and ophthalmopathy. Germline V gene data show CDR1 as SGHTS and CDR2 as YDEGEE. The CDR3 loop spans 14 amino acids. Trimming took off 1 base at V and 7 bases at J, with 11 bases between the two ends. This clonotype occurred a few times. Amplification targeted TCR beta CDR3 regions from RNA transcripts. When the TCR CDR3 underwent first-round RT-PCR, the HTBI primer set was used. TCRdb recomputed calls from the multiplex PCR reads with MiXCR, one row per CDR3 protein. The profile shows about 360,000 distinct CDR3 sequences, less than 15% of them singletons.

This TCR was sampled from a woman aged 18-35 years with Graves' hyperthyroidism. This chain links TRBV5-8 with TRBJ2-2; D gene ambiguous. Specimen: blood. The DNA of the CDR3 is TGTGCCAGCAGCTTGAGATACACAGACGGGGAGCTGTTTTTT. Amino acid sequence: CASSLRYTDGELFF.